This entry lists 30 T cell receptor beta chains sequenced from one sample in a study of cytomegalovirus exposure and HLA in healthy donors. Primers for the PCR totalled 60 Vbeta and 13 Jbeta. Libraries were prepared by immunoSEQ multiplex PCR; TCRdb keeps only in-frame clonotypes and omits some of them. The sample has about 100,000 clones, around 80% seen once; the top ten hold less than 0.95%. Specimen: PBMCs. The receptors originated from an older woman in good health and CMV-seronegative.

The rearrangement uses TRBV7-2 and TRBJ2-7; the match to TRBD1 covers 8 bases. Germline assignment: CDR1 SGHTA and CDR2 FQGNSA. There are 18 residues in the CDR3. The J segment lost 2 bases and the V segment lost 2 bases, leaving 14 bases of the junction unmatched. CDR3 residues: CASSLPVTDRGVPYEQYF. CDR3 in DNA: TGTGCCAGCAGCTTACCTGTCACAGACAGGGGTGTACCCTACGAGCAGTACTTC.

The CDR3 protein is CAWTSGVGQPQHF. CDR3 nucleotide sequence: TGTGCCTGGACCTCGGGGGTCGGACAGCCCCAGCATTTT. The chain joins TRBV30 to TRBJ1-5, with a possible D match to TRBD1 (5 bases). CDR3 length: 13 residues. Looked up from germline, CDR1 is GTSNPN and CDR2 is SVGIG (reference sequence). V lost 4 bases, J lost 7 bases, and 14 bases lay in between.

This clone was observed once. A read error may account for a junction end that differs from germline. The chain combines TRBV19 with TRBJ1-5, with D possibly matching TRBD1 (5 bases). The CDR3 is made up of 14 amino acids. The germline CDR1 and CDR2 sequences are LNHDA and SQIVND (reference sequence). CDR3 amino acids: CASVRVGPNQLQHF. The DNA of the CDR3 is TGTGCCAGTGTTAGGGTGGGGCCGAATCAGCTCCAGCATTTT.

The CDR3 region is CASKGGQSHEQYF. CDR3 coding DNA: TGTGCCAGCAAGGGGGGGCAGAGCCACGAGCAGTACTTC. The V gene is TRBV28, the J gene TRBJ2-7; D might be TRBD2 (7 bases). Trimming left V 7 bases short and J 5 bases short, with 15 bases between. CDR3 length: 13 residues. The germline gives CDR1 MDHEN, CDR2 SYDVKM.

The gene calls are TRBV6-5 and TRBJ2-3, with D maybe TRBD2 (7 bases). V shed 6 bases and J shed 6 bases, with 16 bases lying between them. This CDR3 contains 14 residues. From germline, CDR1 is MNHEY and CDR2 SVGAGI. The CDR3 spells CASSRRTRGDTQYF. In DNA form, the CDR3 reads TGTGCCAGCAGCCGTCGGACTAGGGGGGATACGCAGTATTTT.

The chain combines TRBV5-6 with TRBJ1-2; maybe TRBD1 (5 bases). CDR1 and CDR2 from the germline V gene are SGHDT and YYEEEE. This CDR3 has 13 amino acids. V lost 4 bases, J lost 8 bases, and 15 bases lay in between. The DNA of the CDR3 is TGTGCCAGCAGCGGAGGGACGGCCTACGGCTACACCTTC. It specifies CASSGGTAYGYTF.

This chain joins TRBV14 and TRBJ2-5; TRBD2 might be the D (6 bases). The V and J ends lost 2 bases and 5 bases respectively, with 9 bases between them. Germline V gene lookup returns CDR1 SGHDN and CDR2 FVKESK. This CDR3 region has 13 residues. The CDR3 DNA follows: TGTGCCAGCAGCCAATTCCGGGAGGAGACCCAGTACTTC. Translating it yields CASSQFREETQYF. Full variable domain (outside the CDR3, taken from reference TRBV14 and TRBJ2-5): EAGVTQFPSHSVIEKGQTVTLRCDPISGHDNLYWYRRVMGKEIKFLLHFVKESKQDESGMPNNRFLAERTGGTYSTLKVQPAELEDSGVYFCASSQFREETQYFGPGTRLLVL.

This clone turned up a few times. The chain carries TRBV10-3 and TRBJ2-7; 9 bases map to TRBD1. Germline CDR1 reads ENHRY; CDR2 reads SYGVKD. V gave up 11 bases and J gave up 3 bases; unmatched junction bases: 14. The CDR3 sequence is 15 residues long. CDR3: CAVSGTGRTIYEQYF. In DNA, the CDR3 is TGTGCCGTATCCGGGACAGGGCGAACTATCTACGAGCAGTACTTC.

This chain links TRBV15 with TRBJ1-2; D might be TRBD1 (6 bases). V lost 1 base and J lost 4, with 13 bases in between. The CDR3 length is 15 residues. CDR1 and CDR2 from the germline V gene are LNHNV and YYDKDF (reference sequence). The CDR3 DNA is TGTGCCACCAGCAGAGGACCGGACAGCCCCTATGGCTACACCTTC. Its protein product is CATSRGPDSPYGYTF.

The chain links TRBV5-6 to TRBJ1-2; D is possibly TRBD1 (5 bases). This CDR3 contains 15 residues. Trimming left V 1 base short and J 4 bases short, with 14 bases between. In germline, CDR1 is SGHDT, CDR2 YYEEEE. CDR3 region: CASSLLAGKGYGYTF. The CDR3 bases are TGTGCCAGCAGCTTGTTGGCAGGGAAAGGCTATGGCTACACCTTC. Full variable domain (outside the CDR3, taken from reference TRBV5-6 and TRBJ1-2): DAGVTQSPTHLIKTRGQQVTLRCSPKSGHDTVSWYQQALGQGPQFIFQYYEEEERQRGNFPDRFSGHQFPNYSSELNVNALLLGDSALYLCASSLLAGKGYGYTFGSGTRLTVV.

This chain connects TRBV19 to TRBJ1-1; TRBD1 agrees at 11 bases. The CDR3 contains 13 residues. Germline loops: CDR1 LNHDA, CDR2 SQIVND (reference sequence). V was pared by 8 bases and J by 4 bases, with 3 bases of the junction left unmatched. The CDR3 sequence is CASRTGGLTEAFF. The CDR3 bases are TGTGCCAGTCGGACAGGGGGCCTCACTGAAGCTTTCTTT. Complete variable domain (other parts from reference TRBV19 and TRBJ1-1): DGGITQSPKYLFRKEGQNVTLSCEQNLNHDAMYWYRQDPGQGLRLIYYSQIVNDFQKGDIAEGYSVSREKKESFPLTVTSAQKNPTAFYLCASRTGGLTEAFFGQGTRLTVV.

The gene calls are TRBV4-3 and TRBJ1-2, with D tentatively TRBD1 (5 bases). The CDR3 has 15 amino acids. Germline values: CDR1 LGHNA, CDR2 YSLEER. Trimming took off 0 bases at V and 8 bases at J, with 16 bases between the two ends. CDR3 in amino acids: CASSQDATGVPGYTF. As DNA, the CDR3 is TGCGCCAGCAGCCAAGATGCGACGGGGGTTCCCGGCTACACCTTC.

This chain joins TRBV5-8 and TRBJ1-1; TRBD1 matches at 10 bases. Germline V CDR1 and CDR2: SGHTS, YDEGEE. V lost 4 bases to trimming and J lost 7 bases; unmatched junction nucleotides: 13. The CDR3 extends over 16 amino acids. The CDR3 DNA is TGTGCCAGCAGCCGAGACAGGGGGCTAGACGTAGGTGAAGCTTTCTTT. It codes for CASSRDRGLDVGEAFF.

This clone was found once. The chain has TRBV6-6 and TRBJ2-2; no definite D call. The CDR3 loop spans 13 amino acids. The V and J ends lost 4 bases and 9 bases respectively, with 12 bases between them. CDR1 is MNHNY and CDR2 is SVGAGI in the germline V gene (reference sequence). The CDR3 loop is CASSFESSRELFF. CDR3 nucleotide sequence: TGTGCCAGCAGTTTTGAAAGTAGCAGGGAGCTGTTTTTT.

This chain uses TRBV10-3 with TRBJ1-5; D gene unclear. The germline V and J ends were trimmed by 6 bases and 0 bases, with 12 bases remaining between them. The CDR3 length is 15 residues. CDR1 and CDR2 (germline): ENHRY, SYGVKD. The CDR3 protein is CAIREAENSNQPQHF. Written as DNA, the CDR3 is TGTGCCATCAGGGAGGCGGAGAATAGCAATCAGCCCCAGCATTTT.

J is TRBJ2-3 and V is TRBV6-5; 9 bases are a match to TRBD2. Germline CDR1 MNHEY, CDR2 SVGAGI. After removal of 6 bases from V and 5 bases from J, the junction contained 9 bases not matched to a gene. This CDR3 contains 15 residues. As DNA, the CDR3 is TGTGCCAGCAGCGTAGCGGGAGATCCGGGAGATACGCAGTATTTT. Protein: CASSVAGDPGDTQYF.

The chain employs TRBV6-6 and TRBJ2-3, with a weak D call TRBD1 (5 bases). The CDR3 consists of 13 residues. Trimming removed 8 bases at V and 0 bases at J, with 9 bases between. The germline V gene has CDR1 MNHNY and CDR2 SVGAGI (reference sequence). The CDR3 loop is CASVPGSTDTQYF. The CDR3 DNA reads TGTGCCAGCGTCCCAGGGAGCACAGATACGCAGTATTTT.

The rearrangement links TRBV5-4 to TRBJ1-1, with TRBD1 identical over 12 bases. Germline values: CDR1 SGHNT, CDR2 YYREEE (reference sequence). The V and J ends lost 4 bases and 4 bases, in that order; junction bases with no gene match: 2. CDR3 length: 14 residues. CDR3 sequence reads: CASSGTGGGTEAFF. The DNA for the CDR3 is TGTGCCAGCAGCGGGACAGGGGGCGGCACTGAAGCTTTCTTT.

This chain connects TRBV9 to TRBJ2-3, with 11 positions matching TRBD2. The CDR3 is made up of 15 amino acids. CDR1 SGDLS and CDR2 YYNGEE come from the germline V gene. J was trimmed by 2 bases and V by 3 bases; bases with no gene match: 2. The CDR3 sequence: CASSASGGNTDTQYF. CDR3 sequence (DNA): TGTGCCAGCAGCGCTAGCGGGGGGAACACAGATACGCAGTATTTT.

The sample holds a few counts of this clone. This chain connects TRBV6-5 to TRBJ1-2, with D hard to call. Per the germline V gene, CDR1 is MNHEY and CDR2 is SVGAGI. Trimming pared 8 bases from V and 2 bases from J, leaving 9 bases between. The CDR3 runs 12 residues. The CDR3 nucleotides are TGTGCCAGCTCAGCAGCGAACTATGGCTACACCTTC. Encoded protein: CASSAANYGYTF.

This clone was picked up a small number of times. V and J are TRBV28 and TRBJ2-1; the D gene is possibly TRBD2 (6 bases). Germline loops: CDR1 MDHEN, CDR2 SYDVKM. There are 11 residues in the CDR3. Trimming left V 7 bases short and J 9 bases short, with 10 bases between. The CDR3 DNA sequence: TGTGCCAGCATGAGGGGAGGTGAGCAGTTCTTC. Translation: CASMRGGEQFF.

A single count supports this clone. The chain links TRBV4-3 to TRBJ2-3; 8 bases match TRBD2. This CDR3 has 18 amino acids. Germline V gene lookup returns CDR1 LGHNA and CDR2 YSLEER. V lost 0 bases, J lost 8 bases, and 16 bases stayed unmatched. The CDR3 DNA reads TGCGCCAGCAGCCAAGATTTAAGCGGGAGTTCGATAGGGGGTACGCAGTATTTT. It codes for CASSQDLSGSSIGGTQYF.

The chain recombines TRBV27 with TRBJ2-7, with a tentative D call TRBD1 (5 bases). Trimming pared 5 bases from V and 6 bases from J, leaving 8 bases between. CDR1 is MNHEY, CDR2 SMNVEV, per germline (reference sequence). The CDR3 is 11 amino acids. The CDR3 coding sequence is TGTGCCAGCAGTCAGGGTGGCGAGCAGTACTTC. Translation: CASSQGGEQYF.

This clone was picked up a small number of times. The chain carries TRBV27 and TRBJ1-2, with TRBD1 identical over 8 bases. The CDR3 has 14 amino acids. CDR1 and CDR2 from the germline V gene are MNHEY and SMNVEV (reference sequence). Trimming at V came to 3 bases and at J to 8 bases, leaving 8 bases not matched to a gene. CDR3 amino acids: CASSFYKDREGYTF. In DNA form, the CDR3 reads TGTGCCAGCAGTTTCTACAAGGACAGGGAAGGCTACACCTTC.

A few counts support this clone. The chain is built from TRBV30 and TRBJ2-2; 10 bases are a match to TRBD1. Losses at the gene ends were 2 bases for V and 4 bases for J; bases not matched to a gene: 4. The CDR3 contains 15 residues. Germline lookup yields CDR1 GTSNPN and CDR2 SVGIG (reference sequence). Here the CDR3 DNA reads TGTGCCTGGAGTTCGGGACAGGGGATCACCGGGGAGCTGTTTTTT. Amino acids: CAWSSGQGITGELFF.

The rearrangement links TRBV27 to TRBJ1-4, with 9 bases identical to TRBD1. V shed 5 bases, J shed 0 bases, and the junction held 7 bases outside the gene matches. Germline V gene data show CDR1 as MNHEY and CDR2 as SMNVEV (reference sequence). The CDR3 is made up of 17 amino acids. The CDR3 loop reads CASSPGQGLSTNEKLFF. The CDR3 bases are TGTGCCAGCAGTCCAGGACAGGGGCTATCAACTAATGAAAAACTGTTTTTT.

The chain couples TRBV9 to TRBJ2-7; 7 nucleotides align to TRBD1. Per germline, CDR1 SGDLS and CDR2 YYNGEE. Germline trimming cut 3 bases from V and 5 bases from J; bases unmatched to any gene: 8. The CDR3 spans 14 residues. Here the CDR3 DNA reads TGTGCCAGCAGCGGCCGGGACAGCCGCAACGAGCAGTACTTC. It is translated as CASSGRDSRNEQYF.

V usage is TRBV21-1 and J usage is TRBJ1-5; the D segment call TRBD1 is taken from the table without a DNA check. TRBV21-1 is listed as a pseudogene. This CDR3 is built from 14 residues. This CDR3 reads CAVEGASYYQPQHF. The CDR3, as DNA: TGTGCCGTCGAAGGGGCCTCTTACTATCAGCCCCAGCATTTT.

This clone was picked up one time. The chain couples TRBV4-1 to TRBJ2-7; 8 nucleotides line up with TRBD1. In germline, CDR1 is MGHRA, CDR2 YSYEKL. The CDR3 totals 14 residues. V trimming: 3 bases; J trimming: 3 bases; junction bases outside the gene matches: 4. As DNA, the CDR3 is TGCGCCAGCAGCCACCTGGACAGGGACTACGAGCAGTACTTC. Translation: CASSHLDRDYEQYF.

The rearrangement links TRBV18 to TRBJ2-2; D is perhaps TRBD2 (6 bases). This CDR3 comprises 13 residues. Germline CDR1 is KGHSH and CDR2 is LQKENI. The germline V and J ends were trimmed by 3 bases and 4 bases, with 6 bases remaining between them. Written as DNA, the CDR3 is TGTGCCAGCTCACCGGGGGGCACCGGGGAGCTGTTTTTT. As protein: CASSPGGTGELFF. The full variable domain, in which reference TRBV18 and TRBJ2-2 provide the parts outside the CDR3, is NAGVMQNPRHLVRRRGQEARLRCSPMKGHSHVYWYRQLPEEGLKFMVYLQKENIIDESGMPKERFSAEFPKEGPSILRIQQVVRGDSAAYFCASSPGGTGELFFGEGSRLTVL.